This paragraph covers one TCR beta chain sequence. What it binds is not known. These data come from a study of graft-versus-host responses after intestinal transplantation. Background on the study: Anti-thymocyte globulin served as induction for all recipients, who then took tacrolimus and steroids for about 3 years.

Broader study findings: GvH clones surfaced in recipient marrow, some emerging earlier in ileum or blood.

This table comes from immunoSEQ multiplex PCR, and its TCRdb copy is limited to in-frame clones, with some not included. Of approximately 89,000 clones listed, roughly 90% are singletons. Germline values: CDR1 MNHEY, CDR2 SMNVEV (reference sequence). V was trimmed by 1 base and J by 2 bases, leaving 8 bases between them. The CDR3 has 14 residues. V is TRBV27 and J is TRBJ2-5; perhaps TRBD2 as D (6 bases). The clonotype comes from a human donor who received an intestinal transplant. This sample comprised unstimulated CD4+ T cells sorted from spleen or lymph node cells, obtained before intestinal transplant. The CDR3 loop is CASSLWGTQETQYF. The CDR3 coding sequence is TGTGCCAGCAGTTTATGGGGGACTCAAGAGACCCAGTACTTC.